This T cell receptor beta chain was observed in a study of graft-versus-host responses after intestinal transplantation. Concerning this clone: Its target is unknown.

Measured with immunoSEQ multiplex PCR; TCRdb has only the in-frame clones, and not every one. The sample holds 130,000 to 150,000 clones, about 93% seen once. From germline, CDR1 is SGHRS and CDR2 YFSETQ. CDR3 length equals 16 residues. Trimming cost V 3 bases and J 2 bases; bases outside gene matches: 8. Material: unstimulated CD4+ T cells sorted from spleen or lymph node cells, obtained before intestinal transplant. This clonotype was sampled from a human donor who received an intestinal transplant. The chain links TRBV5-1 to TRBJ2-3; 8 nucleotides align to TRBD1. The CDR3 DNA sequence: TGCGCCAGCAGCTCACAGTTGGGACAGGACACAGATACGCAGTATTTT. Translating gives CASSSQLGQDTDTQYF.